A single TCR beta chain is shown here with its context. Assignment of participants to cohorts was predicated upon participant-reported clinical history. The CDR3 totals 18 residues. Germline V gives CDR1 SEHNR, CDR2 FQNEAQ (reference sequence). With 5 bases clipped from V and 4 bases from J, the junction kept 10 bases outside the gene matches. This entry is derived from a study of blood T cell repertoires in COVID-19. Study at large: Whether acute or convalescent, the COVID-19 samples came from the United States, Italy and Spain. Sources were T cells, B-cell-depleted T cells, or PBMCs; the material itself was cDNA or gDNA.

In the authors' methods: Estimation of nucleated cell counts was performed using reference gene primer amplification. Repertoires were generated with immunoSEQ multiplex PCR, while TCRdb's copy carries only in-frame clones and drops some. From that table come the V and J calls and clone size; the DNA was used to work out D and trimming. The sample records some 250,000 clones, roughly nine tenths being singletons. The TCR comes from a human donor in a cohort exposed to, infected with or recovered from COVID-19 (not recorded which). The donor label of this sample is uncertain. Sequenced material: PBMCs or T cells enriched from blood (not recorded which). V and J are TRBV7-9 and TRBJ2-1; 14 nucleotides line up with TRBD2. This CDR3 is CASSPGTSGGPLYNEQFF. The CDR3 DNA sequence: TGTGCCAGCAGCCCCGGGACTAGCGGGGGACCTCTGTACAATGAGCAGTTCTTC.